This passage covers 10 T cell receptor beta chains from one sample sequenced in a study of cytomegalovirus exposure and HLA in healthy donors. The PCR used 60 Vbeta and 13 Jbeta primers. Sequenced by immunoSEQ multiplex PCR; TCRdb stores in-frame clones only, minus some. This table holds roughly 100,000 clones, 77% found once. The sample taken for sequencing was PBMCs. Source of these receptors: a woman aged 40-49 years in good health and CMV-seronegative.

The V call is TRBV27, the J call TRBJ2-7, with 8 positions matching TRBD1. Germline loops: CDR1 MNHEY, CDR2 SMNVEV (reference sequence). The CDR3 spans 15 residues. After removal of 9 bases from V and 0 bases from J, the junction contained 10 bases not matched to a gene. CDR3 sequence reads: CASVVRTGNSYEQYF. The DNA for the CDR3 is TGTGCCAGTGTGGTGAGGACAGGGAACTCCTACGAGCAGTACTTC.

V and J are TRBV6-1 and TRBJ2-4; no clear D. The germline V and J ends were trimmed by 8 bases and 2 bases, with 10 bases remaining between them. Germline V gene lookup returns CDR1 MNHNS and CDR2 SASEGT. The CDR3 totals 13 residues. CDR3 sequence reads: CASVWPSKNIQYF. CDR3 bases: TGTGCCAGCGTCTGGCCTTCCAAAAACATTCAGTACTTC.

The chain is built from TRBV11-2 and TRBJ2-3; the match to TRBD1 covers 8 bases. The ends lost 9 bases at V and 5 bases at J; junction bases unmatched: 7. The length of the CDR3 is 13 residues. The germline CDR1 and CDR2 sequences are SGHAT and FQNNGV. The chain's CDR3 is CASAGTGLDTQYF. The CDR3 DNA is TGTGCCAGTGCCGGGACAGGTTTAGATACGCAGTATTTT.

In nucleotides, the CDR3 is TGCGCCAGCAGCCCCGGGGGGACCTACACCGGGGAGCTGTTTTTT. Encoded protein: CASSPGGTYTGELFF. V is TRBV5-1 and J is TRBJ2-2; 7 positions agree with TRBD2. The CDR3 totals 15 residues. Trimming at V came to 4 bases and at J to 3 bases, leaving 6 bases not matched to a gene. Looked up from germline, CDR1 is SGHRS and CDR2 is YFSETQ.

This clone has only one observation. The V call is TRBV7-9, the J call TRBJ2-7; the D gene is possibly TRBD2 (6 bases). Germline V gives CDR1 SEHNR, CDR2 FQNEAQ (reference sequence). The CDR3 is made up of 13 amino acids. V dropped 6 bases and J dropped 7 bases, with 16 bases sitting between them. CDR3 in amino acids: CASRQDGGKEQYF. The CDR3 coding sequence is TGTGCCAGCAGGCAGGACGGGGGTAAAGAGCAGTACTTC.

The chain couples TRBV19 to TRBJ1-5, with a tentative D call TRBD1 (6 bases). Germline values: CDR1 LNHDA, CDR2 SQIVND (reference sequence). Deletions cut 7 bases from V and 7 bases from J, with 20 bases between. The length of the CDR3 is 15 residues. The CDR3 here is CASTEQGSRRQPQHF. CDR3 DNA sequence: TGTGCCAGTACCGAACAGGGTTCGAGAAGGCAGCCCCAGCATTTT.

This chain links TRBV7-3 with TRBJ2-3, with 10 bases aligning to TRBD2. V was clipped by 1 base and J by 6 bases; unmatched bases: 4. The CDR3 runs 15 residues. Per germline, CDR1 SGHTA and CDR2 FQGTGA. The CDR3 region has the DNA TGTGCCAGCAGCTTAAATAGCGGGAGGCTGGATACGCAGTATTTT. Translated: CASSLNSGRLDTQYF.

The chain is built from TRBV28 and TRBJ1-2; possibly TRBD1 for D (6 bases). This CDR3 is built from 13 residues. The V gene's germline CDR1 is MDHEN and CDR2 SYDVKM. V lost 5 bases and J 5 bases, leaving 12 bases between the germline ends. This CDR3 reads CASSGGRGYGYTF. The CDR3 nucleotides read TGTGCCAGCAGTGGGGGGCGGGGGTATGGCTACACCTTC.

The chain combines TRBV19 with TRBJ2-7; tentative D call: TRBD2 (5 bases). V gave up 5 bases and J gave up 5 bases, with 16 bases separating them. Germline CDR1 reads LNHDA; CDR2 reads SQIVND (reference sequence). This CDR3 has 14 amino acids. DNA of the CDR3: TGTGCCAGTAGTCTTGGACTCGGCAAGGACGAGCAGTACTTC. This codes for CASSLGLGKDEQYF.

The DNA for the CDR3 is TGTGCCAGCACCCTTCTTATACGGACGCCCCAGGGGCAGTTCTTC. This encodes CASTLLIRTPQGQFF. The rearrangement links TRBV6-6 to TRBJ2-1, with D tentatively TRBD1 (5 bases). This CDR3 has 15 residues. Germline loops: CDR1 MNHNY, CDR2 SVGAGI (reference sequence). V was cut by 7 bases and J by 12 bases, with 25 bases left in between.